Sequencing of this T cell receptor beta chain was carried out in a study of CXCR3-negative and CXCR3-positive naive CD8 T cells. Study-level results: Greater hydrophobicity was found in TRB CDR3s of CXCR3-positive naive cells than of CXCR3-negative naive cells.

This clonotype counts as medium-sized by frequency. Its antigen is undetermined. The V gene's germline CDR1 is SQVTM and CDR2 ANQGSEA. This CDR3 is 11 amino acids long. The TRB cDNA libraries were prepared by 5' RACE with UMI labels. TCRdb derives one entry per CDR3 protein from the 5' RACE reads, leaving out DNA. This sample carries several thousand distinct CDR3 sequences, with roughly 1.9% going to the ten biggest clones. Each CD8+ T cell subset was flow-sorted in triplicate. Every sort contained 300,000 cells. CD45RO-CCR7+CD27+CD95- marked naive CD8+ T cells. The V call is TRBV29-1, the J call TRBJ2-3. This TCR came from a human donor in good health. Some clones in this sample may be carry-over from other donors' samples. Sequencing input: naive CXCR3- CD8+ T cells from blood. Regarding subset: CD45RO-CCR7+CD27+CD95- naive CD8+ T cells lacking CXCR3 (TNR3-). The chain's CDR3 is CSVEEGDTQYF.